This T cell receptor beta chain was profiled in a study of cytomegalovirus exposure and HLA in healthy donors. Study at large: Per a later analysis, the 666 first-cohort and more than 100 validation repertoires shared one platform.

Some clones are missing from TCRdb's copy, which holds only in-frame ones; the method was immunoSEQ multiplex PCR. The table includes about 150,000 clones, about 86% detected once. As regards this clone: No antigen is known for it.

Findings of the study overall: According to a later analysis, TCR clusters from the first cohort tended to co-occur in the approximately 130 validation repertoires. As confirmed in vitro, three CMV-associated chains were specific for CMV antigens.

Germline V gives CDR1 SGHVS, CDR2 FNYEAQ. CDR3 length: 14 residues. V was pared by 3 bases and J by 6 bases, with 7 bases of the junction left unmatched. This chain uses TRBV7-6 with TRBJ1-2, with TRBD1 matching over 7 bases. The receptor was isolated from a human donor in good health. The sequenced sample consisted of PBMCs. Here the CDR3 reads CASSFSRGTDGYTF. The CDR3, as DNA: TGTGCCAGCAGCTTTTCCAGAGGGACAGATGGCTACACCTTC.